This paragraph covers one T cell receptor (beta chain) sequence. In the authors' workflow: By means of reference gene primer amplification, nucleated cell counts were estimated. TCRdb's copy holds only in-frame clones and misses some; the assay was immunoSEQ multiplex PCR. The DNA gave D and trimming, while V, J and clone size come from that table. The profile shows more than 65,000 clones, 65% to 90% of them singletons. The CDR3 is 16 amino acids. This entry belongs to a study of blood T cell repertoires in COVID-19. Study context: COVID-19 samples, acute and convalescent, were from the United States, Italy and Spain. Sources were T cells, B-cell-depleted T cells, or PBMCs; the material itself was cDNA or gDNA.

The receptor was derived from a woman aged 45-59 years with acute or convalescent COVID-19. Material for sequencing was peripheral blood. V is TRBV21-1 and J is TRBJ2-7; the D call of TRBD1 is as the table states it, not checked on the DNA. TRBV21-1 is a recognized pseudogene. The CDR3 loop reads CASSKAAGVTPYEQYF. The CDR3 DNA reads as TGTGCCAGCAGCAAAGCGGCAGGGGTGACCCCCTACGAGCAGTACTTC.